The clone carrying this T cell receptor beta chain was counted only a few times. The sample belongs to a study of control samples from healthy donors and cancer patients. Trimming took off 3 bases at V and 3 bases at J, with 11 bases between the two ends. The CDR3 spans 15 residues. CDR1 and CDR2 from the germline V gene are SGHTA and FQGNSA. The repertoire was sequenced with immunoSEQ multiplex PCR; TCRdb's copy has only in-frame clones and lacks some. The data hold around 82,000 clones, with about 90% observed a single time. The chain combines TRBV7-2 with TRBJ2-2; a possible D gene is TRBD1 (5 bases). This clonotype was obtained from a man aged 50 to 59 in good health. Specimen: blood. The chain's CDR3 is CASSLGRVDTGELFF. DNA of the CDR3: TGTGCCAGCAGCTTGGGCAGGGTTGACACCGGGGAGCTGTTTTTT.